These 14 T cell receptor beta chains were all obtained from the same sample, sequenced in a study of control samples from healthy donors and cancer patients. Assay: immunoSEQ multiplex PCR; the TCRdb copy retains only in-frame clones and omits some. The data contain some 78,000 clones, roughly 91% of them singletons. Sequenced sample: blood. These receptors were taken from a woman aged 55 to 70 in good health.

V and J are TRBV13 and TRBJ1-1; D perhaps matches TRBD1 (5 bases). Germline V gene lookup returns CDR1 PRHDT and CDR2 FYEKMQ (reference sequence). Trimming took 5 bases from V and 9 from J, leaving 16 bases between them. The CDR3 has 13 residues. CDR3 amino acids: CASSLRSGLKAFF. The CDR3 DNA is TGTGCCAGCAGCCTCCGTTCGGGGCTTAAAGCTTTCTTT. The whole variable domain, remainder taken from reference TRBV13 and TRBJ1-1, is AAGVIQSPRHLIKEKRETATLKCYPIPRHDTVYWYQQGPGQDPQFLISFYEKMQSDKGSIPDRFSAQQFSDYHSELNMSSLELGDSALYFCASSLRSGLKAFFGQGTRLTVV.

V gene TRBV9 combines with J gene TRBJ2-2, with D possibly TRBD1 on 6 matching bases. The ends were cut back, 4 bases at V and 8 bases at J, with 9 bases in the middle. Germline V gene sequence: CDR1 SGDLS, CDR2 YYNGEE. The CDR3 spans 12 residues. CDR3 nucleotide sequence: TGTGCCAGCAGCTCCCAGGGGGGGGAGCTGTTTTTT. Encoded protein: CASSSQGGELFF.

V usage is TRBV27 and J usage is TRBJ1-1, with TRBD1 matching 10 bases. With V trimmed by 5 bases and J by 5 bases, 5 bases remained unmatched. CDR3 size: 14 residues. The germline gives CDR1 MNHEY, CDR2 SMNVEV (reference sequence). CDR3 DNA: TGTGCCAGCAGTATGGACAGGGGGGGAACTGAAGCTTTCTTT. Translating it yields CASSMDRGGTEAFF.

This chain links TRBV7-9 with TRBJ1-2; D ambiguous. Germline CDR1 is SEHNR and CDR2 is FQNEAQ (reference sequence). Trimming took 3 bases from V and 0 from J, leaving 11 bases between them. The CDR3 has 15 amino acids. The CDR3 DNA reads as TGTGCCAGCAGCTTTTCAGGACTCCCTAACTATGGCTACACCTTC. It is translated as CASSFSGLPNYGYTF.

The gene calls are TRBV2 and TRBJ1-3; D gene unclear. Germline lookup yields CDR1 SNHLY and CDR2 FYNNEI. This CDR3 has 15 amino acids. V shed 2 bases and J shed 0 bases, with 8 bases lying between them. The CDR3 reads CASSEQRISGNTIYF. In nucleotides, the CDR3 is TGTGCCAGCAGTGAACAGCGTATCTCTGGAAACACCATATATTTT.

This clone was recorded a few times. The V call is TRBV2, the J call TRBJ2-5; D gene ambiguous. This CDR3 has 13 amino acids. Germline V CDR1 and CDR2: SNHLY, FYNNEI. V lost 5 bases, J lost 9 bases, and 16 bases lay in between. The CDR3 nucleotides read TGTGCCAGCAGTTACTCCCGGACGGCGGCCCAGTACTTC. Protein: CASSYSRTAAQYF.

This clone was seen only a few times. The chain carries TRBV4-1 and TRBJ1-2, with 7 bases identical to TRBD1. J was trimmed by 0 bases and V by 1 base; bases with no gene match: 11. Germline values: CDR1 MGHRA, CDR2 YSYEKL. This CDR3 is built from 18 residues. CDR3 protein: CASSQGLRRGPANYGYTF. The CDR3 DNA is TGCGCCAGCAGCCAAGGGTTGCGGAGGGGGCCAGCTAACTATGGCTACACCTTC.

About this clone: At one boundary the junction diverges from the germline segment, which might be a read error. The V and J genes are TRBV7-3 and TRBJ2-3, with 8 positions matching TRBD2. The CDR3 covers 15 residues. Germline V CDR1 and CDR2: SGHTA, FQGTGA. This CDR3 is CASSSGTSLPSLPSF. The CDR3 nucleotides are TGTGCCAGCAGTTCCGGGACTAGTTTACCCTCCCTTCCCTCTTTT.

The rearrangement joins TRBV27 to TRBJ2-6; 7 bases are a match to TRBD1. This CDR3 spans 18 amino acids. Trimming took 6 bases from V and 0 from J; bases not matched to a gene: 11. Germline V gene data show CDR1 as MNHEY and CDR2 as SMNVEV (reference sequence). The CDR3 DNA sequence: TGTGCCAGCAGCAGGCTGACAGGGCGTACCTCTGGGGCCAACGTCCTGACTTTC. Amino acids: CASSRLTGRTSGANVLTF.

CDR3 coding DNA: TGTGCCAGTAGTATATTTTCCCCAGGGACCGCCGCTCAGCCCCAGCATTTT. Protein product: CASSIFSPGTAAQPQHF. The rearrangement links TRBV19 to TRBJ1-5; the D gene is possibly TRBD1 (5 bases). CDR1 is LNHDA and CDR2 is SQIVND in the germline V gene (reference sequence). V lost 2 bases and J 6 bases, leaving 20 bases between the germline ends. This CDR3 has 17 residues. Variable domain in full (rest from reference TRBV19 and TRBJ1-5): DGGITQSPKYLFRKEGQNVTLSCEQNLNHDAMYWYRQDPGQGLRLIYYSQIVNDFQKGDIAEGYSVSREKKESFPLTVTSAQKNPTAFYLCASSIFSPGTAAQPQHFGDGTRLSIL.

The J gene is TRBJ1-6, the V gene TRBV21-1. TRBV21-1 corresponds to a pseudogene. This CDR3 region has 16 residues. In DNA form, the CDR3 reads TGTGCCAGTCCCCTCCGAGAGCCTAGAGCATATTCACCCCTCCACTTT. The encoded protein is CASPLREPRAYSPLHF.

This chain links TRBV19 with TRBJ1-1; D may be TRBD1 (6 bases). V was cut by 0 bases and J by 0 bases, with 8 bases left in between. The germline V gene encodes CDR1 LNHDA and CDR2 SQIVND (reference sequence). The CDR3 loop spans 15 amino acids. CDR3 region: CASSIEGGLNTEAFF. Written as DNA, the CDR3 is TGTGCCAGTAGTATAGAGGGGGGCTTGAACACTGAAGCTTTCTTT.

The chain carries TRBV7-2 and TRBJ2-7; 10 bases match TRBD2. Germline CDR1 is SGHTA and CDR2 is FQGNSA. The CDR3 consists of 18 residues. The V and J ends lost 4 bases and 5 bases, in that order; junction bases with no gene match: 17. CDR3 amino acids: CASSSRLRASGSPNEQYF. CDR3 in DNA: TGTGCCAGCAGCTCCCGCCTGCGGGCTAGCGGGAGCCCCAACGAGCAGTACTTC.

V gene TRBV29-1 combines with J gene TRBJ1-2; TRBD1 might be the D (6 bases). Germline values: CDR1 SQVTM, CDR2 ANQGSEA. This CDR3 has 13 amino acids. V lost 4 bases, J lost 4 bases, and 13 bases lay in between. CDR3 sequence reads: CSVAQGTGYGYTF. DNA of the CDR3: TGCAGCGTTGCCCAGGGGACGGGCTATGGCTACACCTTC.